This TCR beta chain was sequenced during a study of cytomegalovirus exposure and HLA in healthy donors. General study results and limits: Despite most TCR sequences being rare, some public TCRs occurred in many donors. Per published reports, the classifier diagnosed cytomegalovirus status with high specificity and sensitivity. In vitro data verified three CMV-associated chains as specific for CMV antigens. According to the study, around 150 TCR beta chains were cytomegalovirus-associated.

In the case of this clone: What it binds is unknown.

Germline trimming cut 0 bases from V and 6 bases from J; bases unmatched to any gene: 10. CDR3 length equals 16 residues. The germline V gene encodes CDR1 SGDLS and CDR2 YYNGEE. Sequencing used immunoSEQ multiplex PCR; TCRdb keeps in-frame clones, though not all of them. Counted here are about 150,000 clones, roughly nine tenths occurring once; the ten biggest clones make up about 3.5%. The chain recombines TRBV9 with TRBJ2-7; 9 bases are a match to TRBD2. Sequences were obtained from PBMCs. The sequence derives from a woman between 18 and 29 years old in good health and CMV-seropositive. The CDR3 bases are TGTGCCAGCAGCGTAGCAGGTAGCGGGAGAAGGGGCGAGCAGTACTTC. Translated, it gives CASSVAGSGRRGEQYF.